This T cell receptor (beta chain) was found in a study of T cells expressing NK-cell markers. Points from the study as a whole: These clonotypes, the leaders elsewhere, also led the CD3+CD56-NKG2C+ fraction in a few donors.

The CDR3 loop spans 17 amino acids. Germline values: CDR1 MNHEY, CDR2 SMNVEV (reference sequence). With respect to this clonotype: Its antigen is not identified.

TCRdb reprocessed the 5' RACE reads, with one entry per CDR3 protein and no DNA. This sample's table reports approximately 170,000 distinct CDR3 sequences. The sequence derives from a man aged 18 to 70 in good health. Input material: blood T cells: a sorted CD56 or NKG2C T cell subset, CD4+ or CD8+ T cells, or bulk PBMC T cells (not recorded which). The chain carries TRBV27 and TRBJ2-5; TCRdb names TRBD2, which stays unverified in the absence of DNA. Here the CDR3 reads CASSLVFGAGGPETQYF.